This T cell receptor beta chain was observed in a study of radiation and T cells in renal cell carcinoma. This table comes from immunoSEQ multiplex PCR, and its TCRdb copy is limited to in-frame clones, with some not included. Altogether 100,000 to 150,000 clones are present, 81% being singletons, with the ten largest covering 5.8%. Note on this clone: The antigen remains undetermined.

Study results and limitations: From baseline, blood top tumor clonotypes peaked at 2 weeks post-radiation.

Time point here: blood 2 weeks post-SBRT. Sample treatment: 15 Gy SBRT to primary tumor, nephrectomy 4 weeks later. After SBRT, blood was collected at 2 and 4 weeks, plus baseline. The source was blood, collected from a patient whose treatment included radiotherapy and nephrectomy. This sequence was found in a man between 45 and 60 years old with renal cell carcinoma.

CDR3 amino acids: CASSTGTGKNEQYF. The CDR3 nucleotides read TGTGCCAGCAGCACCGGGACAGGGAAAAACGAGCAGTACTTC. This chain joins TRBV13 and TRBJ2-7, with 9 nucleotides matching TRBD1. The CDR3 has 14 residues. The germline V gene encodes CDR1 PRHDT and CDR2 FYEKMQ (reference sequence). Unmatched junction bases numbered 7, after V lost 5 bases and J lost 5 bases.